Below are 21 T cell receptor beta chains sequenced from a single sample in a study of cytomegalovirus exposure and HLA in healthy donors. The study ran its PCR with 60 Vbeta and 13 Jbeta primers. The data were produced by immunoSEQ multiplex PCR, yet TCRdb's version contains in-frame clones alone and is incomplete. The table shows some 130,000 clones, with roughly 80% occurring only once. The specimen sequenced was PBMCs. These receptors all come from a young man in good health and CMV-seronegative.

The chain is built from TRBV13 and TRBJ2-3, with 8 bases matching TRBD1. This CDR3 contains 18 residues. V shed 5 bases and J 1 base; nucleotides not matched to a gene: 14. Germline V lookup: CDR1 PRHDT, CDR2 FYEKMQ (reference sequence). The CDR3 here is CASSERDRTESGTDTQYF. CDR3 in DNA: TGTGCCAGCAGCGAGAGGGACAGGACAGAATCGGGCACAGATACGCAGTATTTT.

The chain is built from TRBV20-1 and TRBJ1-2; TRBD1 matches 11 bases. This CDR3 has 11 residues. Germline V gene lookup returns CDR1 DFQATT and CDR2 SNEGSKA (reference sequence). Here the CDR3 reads CLGQGANGYTF. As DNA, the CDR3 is TGCCTCGGACAGGGGGCGAATGGCTACACCTTC.

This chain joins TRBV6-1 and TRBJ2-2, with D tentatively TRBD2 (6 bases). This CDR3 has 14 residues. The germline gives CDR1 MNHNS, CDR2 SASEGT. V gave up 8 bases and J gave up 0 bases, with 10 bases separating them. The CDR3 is CASWREANTGELFF. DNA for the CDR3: TGTGCCAGCTGGAGGGAGGCGAACACCGGGGAGCTGTTTTTT.

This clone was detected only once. The CDR3 sequence: CASSLEGGMTNEQFF. The CDR3 coding sequence is TGCGCCAGCAGCTTGGAGGGAGGGATGACCAATGAGCAGTTCTTC. The chain is built from TRBV5-1 and TRBJ2-1; TRBD2 aligns across 7 bases. Per germline, CDR1 SGHRS and CDR2 YFSETQ. J gave up 6 bases and V 0 bases, and 6 bases lay outside the gene matches. The CDR3 runs to 15 residues.

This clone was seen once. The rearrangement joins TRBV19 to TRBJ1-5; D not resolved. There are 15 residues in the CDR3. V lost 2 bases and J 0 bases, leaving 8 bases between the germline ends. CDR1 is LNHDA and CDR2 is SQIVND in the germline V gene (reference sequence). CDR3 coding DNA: TGTGCCAGTAGTATAACCGGTTATAGCAATCAGCCCCAGCATTTT. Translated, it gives CASSITGYSNQPQHF.

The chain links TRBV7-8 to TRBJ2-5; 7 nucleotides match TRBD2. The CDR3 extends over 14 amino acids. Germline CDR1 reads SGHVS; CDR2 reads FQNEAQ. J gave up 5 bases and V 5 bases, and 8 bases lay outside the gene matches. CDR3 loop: CASSGGVGRETQYF. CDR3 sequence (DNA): TGTGCCAGCAGCGGGGGGGTCGGCAGGGAGACCCAGTACTTC. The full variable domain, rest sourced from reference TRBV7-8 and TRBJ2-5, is GAGVSQSPRYKVAKRGQDVALRCDPISGHVSLFWYQQALGQGPEFLTYFQNEAQLDKSGLPSDRFFAERPEGSVSTLKIQRTQQEDSAVYLCASSGGVGRETQYFGPGTRLLVL.

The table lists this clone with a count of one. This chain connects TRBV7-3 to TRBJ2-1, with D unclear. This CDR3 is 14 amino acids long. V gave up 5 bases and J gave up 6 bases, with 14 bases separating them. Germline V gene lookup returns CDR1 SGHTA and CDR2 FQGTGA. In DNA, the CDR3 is TGTGCCAGCAGCCCCGCTAACGGAGCCAATGAGCAGTTCTTC. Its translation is CASSPANGANEQFF. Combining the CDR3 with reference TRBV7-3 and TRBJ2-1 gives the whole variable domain GAGVSQTPSNKVTEKGKYVELRCDPISGHTALYWYRQSLGQGPEFLIYFQGTGAADDSGLPNDRFFAVRPEGSVSTLKIQRTERGDSAVYLCASSPANGANEQFFGPGTRLTVL.

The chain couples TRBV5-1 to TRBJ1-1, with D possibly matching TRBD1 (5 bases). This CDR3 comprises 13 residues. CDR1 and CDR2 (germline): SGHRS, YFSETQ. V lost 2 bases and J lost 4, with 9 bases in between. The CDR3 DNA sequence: TGCGCCAGCAGCTTATTCGGGGGCACTGAAGCTTTCTTT. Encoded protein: CASSLFGGTEAFF. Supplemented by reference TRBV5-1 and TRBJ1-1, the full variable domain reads KAGVTQTPRYLIKTRGQQVTLSCSPISGHRSVSWYQQTPGQGLQFLFEYFSETQRNKGNFPGRFSGRQFSNSRSEMNVSTLELGDSALYLCASSLFGGTEAFFGQGTRLTVV.

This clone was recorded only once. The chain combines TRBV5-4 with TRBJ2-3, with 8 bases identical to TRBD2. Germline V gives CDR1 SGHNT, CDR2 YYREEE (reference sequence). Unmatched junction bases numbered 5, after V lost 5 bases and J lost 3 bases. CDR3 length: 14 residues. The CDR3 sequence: CASSLGLVTDTQYF. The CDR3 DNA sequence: TGTGCCAGCAGTCTGGGACTAGTGACAGATACGCAGTATTTT.

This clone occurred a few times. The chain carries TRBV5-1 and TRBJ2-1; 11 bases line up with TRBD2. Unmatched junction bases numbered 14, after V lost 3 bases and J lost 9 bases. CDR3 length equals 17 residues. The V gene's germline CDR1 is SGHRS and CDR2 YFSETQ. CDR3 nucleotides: TGCGCCAGCAGCTCTACACCGACTAGCGGGAAATACGGTGAGCAGTTCTTC. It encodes CASSSTPTSGKYGEQFF.

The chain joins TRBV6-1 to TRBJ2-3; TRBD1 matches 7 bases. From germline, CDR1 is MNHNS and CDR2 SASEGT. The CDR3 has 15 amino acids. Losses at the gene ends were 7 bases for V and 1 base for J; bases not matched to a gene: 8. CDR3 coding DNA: TGTGCCAGCAAGTACCGGGACAGCCGCACAGATACGCAGTATTTT. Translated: CASKYRDSRTDTQYF.

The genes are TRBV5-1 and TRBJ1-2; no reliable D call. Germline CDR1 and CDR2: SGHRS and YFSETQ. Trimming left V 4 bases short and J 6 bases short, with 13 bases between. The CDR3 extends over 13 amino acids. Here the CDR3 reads CASSEAWSNGYTF. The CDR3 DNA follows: TGCGCCAGCAGCGAGGCTTGGTCCAATGGCTACACCTTC.

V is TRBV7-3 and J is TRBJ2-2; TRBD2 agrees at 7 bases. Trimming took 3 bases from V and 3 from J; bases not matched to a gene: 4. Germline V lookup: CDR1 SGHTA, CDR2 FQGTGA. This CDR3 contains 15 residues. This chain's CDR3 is CASSFTSAYTGELFF. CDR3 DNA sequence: TGTGCCAGCAGCTTTACTAGCGCCTACACCGGGGAGCTGTTTTTT.

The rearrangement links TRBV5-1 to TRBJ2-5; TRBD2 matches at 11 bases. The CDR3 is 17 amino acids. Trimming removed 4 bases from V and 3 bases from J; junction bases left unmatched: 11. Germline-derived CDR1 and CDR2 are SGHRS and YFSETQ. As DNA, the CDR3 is TGCGCCAGCAGCGTCAGTACTAGCGGGAGCGCTGAAGAGACCCAGTACTTC. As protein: CASSVSTSGSAEETQYF.

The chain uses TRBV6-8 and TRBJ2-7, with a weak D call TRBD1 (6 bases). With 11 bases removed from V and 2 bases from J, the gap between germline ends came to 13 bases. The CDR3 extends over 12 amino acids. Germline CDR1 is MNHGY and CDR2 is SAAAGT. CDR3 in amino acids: CARDTMTYEQYF. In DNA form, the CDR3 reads TGTGCCCGGGACACAATGACCTACGAGCAGTACTTC.

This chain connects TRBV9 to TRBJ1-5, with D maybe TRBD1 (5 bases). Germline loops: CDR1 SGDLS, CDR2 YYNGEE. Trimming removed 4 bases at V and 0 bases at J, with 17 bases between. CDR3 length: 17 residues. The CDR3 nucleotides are TGTGCCAGCAGCCCCATATTCGAGGACATTAGCAATCAGCCCCAGCATTTT. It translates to CASSPIFEDISNQPQHF. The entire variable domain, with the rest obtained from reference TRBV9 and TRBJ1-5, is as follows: DSGVTQTPKHLITATGQRVTLRCSPRSGDLSVYWYQQSLDQGLQFLIQYYNGEERAKGNILERFSAQQFPDLHSELNLSSLELGDSALYFCASSPIFEDISNQPQHFGDGTRLSIL.

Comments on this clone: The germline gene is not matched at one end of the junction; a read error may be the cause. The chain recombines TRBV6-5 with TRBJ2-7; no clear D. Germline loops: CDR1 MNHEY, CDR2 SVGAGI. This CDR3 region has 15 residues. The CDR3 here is CASTYFTDGYYEQYF. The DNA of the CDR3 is TGTGCCAGCACTTACTTCACAGACGGATACTACGAGCAGTACTTC.

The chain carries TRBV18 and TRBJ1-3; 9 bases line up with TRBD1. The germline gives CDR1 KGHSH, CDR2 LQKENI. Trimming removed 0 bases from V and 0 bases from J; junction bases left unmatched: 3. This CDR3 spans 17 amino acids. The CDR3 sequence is CASSPPGTGPSGNTIYF. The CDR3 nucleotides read TGTGCCAGCTCACCACCAGGGACAGGGCCCTCTGGAAACACCATATATTTT.

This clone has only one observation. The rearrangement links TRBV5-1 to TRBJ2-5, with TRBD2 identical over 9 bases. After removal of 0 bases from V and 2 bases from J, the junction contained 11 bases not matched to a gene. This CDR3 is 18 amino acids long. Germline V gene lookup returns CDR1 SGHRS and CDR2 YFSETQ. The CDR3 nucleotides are TGCGCCAGCAGCTTGGGCTTCGGCGGGAGGGGGGTTCAAGAGACCCAGTACTTC. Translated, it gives CASSLGFGGRGVQETQYF.

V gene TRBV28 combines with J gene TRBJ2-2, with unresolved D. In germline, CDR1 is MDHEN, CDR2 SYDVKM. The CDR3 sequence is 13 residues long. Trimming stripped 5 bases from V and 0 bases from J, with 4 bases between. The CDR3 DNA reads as TGTGCCAGCAGTCCAACGAACACCGGGGAGCTGTTTTTT. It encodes CASSPTNTGELFF.

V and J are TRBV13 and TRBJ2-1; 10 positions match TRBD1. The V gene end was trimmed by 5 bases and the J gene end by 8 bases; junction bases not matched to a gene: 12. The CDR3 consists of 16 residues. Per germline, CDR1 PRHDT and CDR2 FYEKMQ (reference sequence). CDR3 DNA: TGTGCCAGCAGCCCGGCTGGGGGACAGGGGTACCATGAGCAGTTCTTC. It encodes CASSPAGGQGYHEQFF.